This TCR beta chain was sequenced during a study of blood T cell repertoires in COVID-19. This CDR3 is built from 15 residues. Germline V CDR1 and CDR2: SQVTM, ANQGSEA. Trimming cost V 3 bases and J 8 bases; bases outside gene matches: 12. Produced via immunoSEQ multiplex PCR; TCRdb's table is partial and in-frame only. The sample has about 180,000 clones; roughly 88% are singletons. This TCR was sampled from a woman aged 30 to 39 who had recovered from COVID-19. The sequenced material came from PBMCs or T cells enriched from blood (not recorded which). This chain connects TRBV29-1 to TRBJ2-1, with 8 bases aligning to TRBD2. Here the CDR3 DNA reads TGCAGCGTTGAGATTGGGCTAGCGGGTGCCGATGAGCAGTTCTTC. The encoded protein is CSVEIGLAGADEQFF.